This TCR beta chain is drawn from a study of cytotoxic CD8 clonotypes in ibrutinib-treated CLL. Overall study: A median 12 months of treatment, range 6 to 36, preceded the collection of response samples.

The repertoire was sequenced with immunoSEQ multiplex PCR; TCRdb's copy has only in-frame clones and lacks some. The table has about 140,000 clones, around 77% seen once; the top ten hold around 30%. As to this clone: What it recognizes is unknown.

The study's findings and limits: Collection times varied between progressing and sustained-remission patients. Researchers report that baseline clonality outpaced age-matched healthy donors and tracked circulating CD8+ T-cell counts.

There are 13 residues in the CDR3. V was clipped by 8 bases and J by 4 bases; unmatched bases: 7. Germline loops: CDR1 MNHEY, CDR2 SVGAGI. Cryopreserved PBMCs yielded about 2.2 micrograms of genomic DNA for TCR beta libraries. This receptor was obtained from a human donor with chronic lymphocytic leukemia. Source: PBMCs, taken after 12 months of ibrutinib treatment. This chain joins TRBV6-5 and TRBJ1-1; 7 bases are shared with TRBD1. The CDR3 loop is CASCQGGRTEAFF. The CDR3 nucleotides read TGTGCCAGCTGTCAGGGGGGTCGCACTGAAGCTTTCTTT.